The source of this T cell receptor beta chain is a study of cytomegalovirus exposure and HLA in healthy donors. General study findings and limits: Researchers reportedly found TCR beta sequences accurately predicted most subjects' HLA-A and HLA-B alleles.

To note about this clone: The target antigen is unknown.

13 Jbeta primers and 60 Vbeta primers were used for the PCR. Some clones are missing from TCRdb's copy, which holds only in-frame ones; the method was immunoSEQ multiplex PCR. This table has more than 100,000 clones, roughly four fifths appearing once. These donors counted as nominally healthy when sampled, but unrecorded immune exposures were likely. Sequencing input: PBMCs. The receptor was isolated from a woman in her 50s in good health and CMV-seropositive.

CDR3 DNA sequence: TGTGCCAGCAGGGACAGCGCAAACACTGAAGCTTTCTTT. Translating gives CASRDSANTEAFF. The chain carries TRBV2 and TRBJ1-1; maybe TRBD1 (6 bases). Germline CDR1 reads SNHLY; CDR2 reads FYNNEI. This CDR3 is 13 amino acids long. The V and J ends lost 6 bases and 2 bases respectively, with 10 bases between them. Full variable domain (rest looked up from reference TRBV2 and TRBJ1-1): EPEVTQTPSHQVTQMGQEVILRCVPISNHLYFYWYRQILGQKVEFLVSFYNNEISEKSEIFDDQFSVERPDGSNFTLKIRSTKLEDSAMYFCASRDSANTEAFFGQGTRLTVV.